These 19 T cell receptor beta chains came from one sample sequenced in a study of blood T cells in healthy people across ages. Primed by a sample-barcoded 5' primer and a J-beta primer mix, a second PCR proceeded for about 6 to 11 cycles. One entry per CDR3 protein results from TCRdb running MiXCR on the 5' RACE reads. The sample lists just over 800,000 distinct CDR3 sequences; about 59% were seen once. Sequenced: blood. All receptors derive from a man aged 25-45 years in good health.

This clonotype was seen a handful of times. The chain combines TRBV6-6 with TRBJ2-7; D could derive from TRBD1 or TRBD2 (5 bases each). The CDR3 length is 16 residues. In germline, CDR1 is MNHNY, CDR2 SVGAGI (reference sequence). Deletions cut 9 bases from V and 0 bases from J, with 21 bases between. Here the CDR3 DNA reads TGTGCCAGTACGGCCGTCGGGACGGCGAGCTCCTACGAGCAGTACTTC. Its translation: CASTAVGTASSYEQYF.

This clonotype showed up just once. The chain recombines TRBV4-3 with TRBJ1-2, with 8 bases fitting TRBD1. Germline loops: CDR1 LGHNA, CDR2 YSLEER. The CDR3 is 15 residues long. Germline trimming cut 4 bases from V and 6 bases from J; bases unmatched to any gene: 10. The CDR3, as DNA: TGCGCCAGCAGCCCCGTGGACAGGGAGCGGGATGGCTACACCTTC. Residues: CASSPVDRERDGYTF.

The sample holds many counts of this clonotype. The chain carries TRBV20-1 and TRBJ1-2, with TRBD1 matching over 7 bases. The junction had 10 bases not matched to a gene; V was cut back by 6 bases and J by 6 bases. This CDR3 spans 13 amino acids. The germline V gene encodes CDR1 DFQATT and CDR2 SNEGSKA (reference sequence). CDR3 region: CSAGQVGMDGYTF. As DNA, the CDR3 is TGCAGTGCCGGACAGGTGGGGATGGATGGCTACACCTTC.

The chain combines TRBV10-3 with TRBJ2-5; TRBD1 aligns across 10 bases. The DNA end is a closer match to TRBJ2-7, so the J assignment may be wrong. Germline V gives CDR1 ENHRY, CDR2 SYGVKD. This CDR3 comprises 14 residues. CDR3 in amino acids: CAISERTGGNEQYF. In nucleotides, the CDR3 is TGTGCCATCAGTGAACGGACAGGGGGTAACGAGCAGTACTTC.

This clonotype was recorded many times. The genes are TRBV7-2 and TRBJ2-7; tentatively, D is TRBD2 (5 bases). Looked up from germline, CDR1 is SGHTA and CDR2 is FQGNSA. This CDR3 comprises 14 residues. The germline V and J ends were trimmed by 1 base and 4 bases, with 11 bases remaining between them. The CDR3 loop is CASSLGGSVYEQYF. The CDR3, as DNA: TGTGCCAGCAGCTTAGGTGGTAGCGTGTACGAGCAGTACTTC. Supplemented by reference TRBV7-2 and TRBJ2-7, the full variable domain reads GAGVSQSPSNKVTEKGKDVELRCDPISGHTALYWYRQSLGQGLEFLIYFQGNSAPDKSGLPSDRFSAERTGGSVSTLTIQRTQQEDSAVYLCASSLGGSVYEQYFGPGTRLTVT.

J is TRBJ2-4 and V is TRBV7-2; D gene ambiguous. Germline assignment: CDR1 SGHTA and CDR2 FQGNSA. The length of the CDR3 is 14 residues. Trimming took 3 bases from V and 1 from J, leaving 7 bases between them. CDR3 residues: CASSFGVAKNIQYF. The DNA for the CDR3 is TGTGCCAGCAGCTTCGGCGTGGCCAAAAACATTCAGTACTTC.

The rearrangement links TRBV13 to TRBJ1-4, with TRBD1 matching 9 bases. Looked up from germline, CDR1 is PRHDT and CDR2 is FYEKMQ (reference sequence). The junction had 7 bases not matched to a gene; V was cut back by 5 bases and J by 6 bases. CDR3 length: 15 residues. The CDR3: CASSAGTGFDEKLFF. In DNA, the CDR3 is TGTGCCAGCAGCGCGGGGACAGGGTTCGATGAAAAACTGTTTTTT.

The V call is TRBV6-6, the J call TRBJ2-2; perhaps TRBD2 as D (6 bases). V lost 5 bases to trimming and J lost 2 bases, with 12 bases between them. The germline V gene has CDR1 MNHNY and CDR2 SVGAGI (reference sequence). The CDR3 loop spans 15 amino acids. CDR3 nucleotides: TGTGCCAGCAGTCCAATGGGGGGTAACACCGGGGAGCTGTTTTTT. Protein: CASSPMGGNTGELFF.

This chain uses TRBV6-2 or TRBV6-3 with TRBJ1-2; D is unresolved. Between the trimmed V and J ends, which lost 8 bases and 2 bases, there was a span of 9 bases. The CDR3 runs to 12 residues. Germline values: CDR1 MNHEY, CDR2 SVGEGT. The CDR3 DNA sequence: TGTGCCAGCGCTGGGCGGAACTATGGCTACACCTTC. Its protein is CASAGRNYGYTF.

This clonotype was seen a few times. The V gene is TRBV5-1, the J gene TRBJ2-7; D is undetermined. Per germline, CDR1 SGHRS and CDR2 YFSETQ. Between the trimmed V and J ends, which lost 4 bases and 2 bases, there was a span of 13 bases. The CDR3 length is 14 residues. CDR3 in amino acids: CASSLTQPTYEQYF. For the CDR3, the DNA is TGCGCCAGCAGCCTGACTCAGCCCACCTACGAGCAGTACTTC.

The chain links TRBV7-2 to TRBJ2-3; the match to TRBD2 covers 8 bases. The CDR3 runs to 15 residues. In germline, CDR1 is SGHTA, CDR2 FQGNSA. The junction had 7 bases not matched to a gene; V was cut back by 5 bases and J by 3 bases. The CDR3 bases are TGTGCCAGCAGCGTAAGGCGGGGGGTGACAGATACGCAGTATTTT. Protein sequence: CASSVRRGVTDTQYF.

A few counts support this clonotype. This chain uses TRBV5-6 with TRBJ1-5; TRBD1 might be the D (5 bases). The CDR3 contains 15 residues. Trimming left V 0 bases short and J 2 bases short, with 9 bases between. Germline V lookup: CDR1 SGHDT, CDR2 YYEEEE. CDR3 in amino acids: CASSLEGMGNQPQHF. The CDR3 nucleotides read TGTGCCAGCAGCTTGGAGGGGATGGGCAATCAGCCCCAGCATTTT.

The J gene is TRBJ1-5, the V gene TRBV6-2 or TRBV6-3; D is unclear. The germline V and J ends were trimmed by 7 bases and 0 bases, with 13 bases remaining between them. Per germline, CDR1 MNHEY and CDR2 SVGEGT. The CDR3 runs to 15 residues. CDR3 bases: TGTGCCAGCACCTACACTGAGTATAGCAATCAGCCCCAGCATTTT. Encoded protein: CASTYTEYSNQPQHF.

This clonotype was counted only a few times. The gene calls are TRBV20-1 and TRBJ1-1; D gene uncertain. The V gene's germline CDR1 is DFQATT and CDR2 SNEGSKA (reference sequence). The V and J ends lost 5 bases and 0 bases respectively, with 7 bases between them. This CDR3 region has 12 residues. CDR3 bases: TGCAGTGCTCTCTGGATGAACACTGAAGCTTTCTTT. The encoded protein is CSALWMNTEAFF.

The rearrangement uses TRBV9 and TRBJ2-1, with TRBD2 matching over 7 bases. With 4 bases clipped from V and 7 bases from J, the junction kept 14 bases outside the gene matches. There are 16 residues in the CDR3. CDR1 and CDR2 (germline): SGDLS, YYNGEE. Here the CDR3 reads CASSPGLVSWGNEQFF. Written as DNA, the CDR3 is TGTGCCAGCAGCCCCGGACTAGTTTCTTGGGGGAATGAGCAGTTCTTC.

This chain connects TRBV20-1 to TRBJ1-5; no clear D gene. The V end was cut by 3 bases, the J end by 3 bases, with 3 bases between. This CDR3 has 11 amino acids. The germline V gene encodes CDR1 DFQATT and CDR2 SNEGSKA (reference sequence). CDR3 nucleotides: TGCAGTGCTAGTGTCAATCAGCCCCAGCATTTT. It codes for CSASVNQPQHF.

The chain employs TRBV6-5 and TRBJ2-6, with D perhaps assigned TRBD1 or TRBD2 (5 bases each). Germline CDR1 MNHEY, CDR2 SVGAGI. CDR3 length equals 18 residues. V lost 2 bases and J lost 0, with 14 bases in between. CDR3 DNA sequence: TGTGCCAGCAGTTACGAGGGCAGGGCTCGCTCTGGGGCCAACGTCCTGACTTTC. Protein sequence: CASSYEGRARSGANVLTF.

The CDR3 DNA sequence: TGTGCCAGCAGTTACGGGACCAGGAATCAGCCCCAGCATTTT. As protein: CASSYGTRNQPQHF. The chain uses TRBV6-2 or TRBV6-3 and TRBJ1-5, with a tentative D call TRBD1 (5 bases). With 2 bases removed from V and 4 bases from J, the gap between germline ends came to 9 bases. The CDR3 loop spans 14 amino acids. Germline loops: CDR1 MNHEY, CDR2 SVGEGT.

The chain links TRBV4-2 to TRBJ2-7, with TRBD1 identical over 11 bases. V shed 4 bases, J shed 4 bases, and the junction held 3 bases outside the gene matches. The CDR3 extends over 14 amino acids. Germline V gives CDR1 LGHNA, CDR2 YNFKEQ. The CDR3 region is CASSLGQGEYEQYF. CDR3 bases: TGTGCCAGCAGCCTGGGACAGGGGGAGTACGAGCAGTACTTC.